Listed below are T cell receptor beta chains from one sample, sequenced in a study of cytomegalovirus exposure and HLA in healthy donors. The protocol was immunoSEQ multiplex PCR, while the TCRdb copy is restricted to in-frame clones and leaves out a portion. Among over 110,000 clones, around four fifths were seen once, and the ten largest hold 1.4%. The sample was PBMCs. Source of these receptors: a woman in her 30s in good health and CMV-seronegative. The CDR3 runs from the conserved cysteine through the conserved F or W. The D gene is left open where the match is weak. Only some rows state a clone size, as once, few, many or a class for expanded clones.

v_gene	d_gene	j_gene	abundance	CDR3aa	CDR3nt
TRBV2	-	TRBJ1-2	-	CASRVGLLYGYTF	TGTGCCAGCAGGGTGGGACTATTATATGGCTACACCTTC
TRBV7-9	TRBD1	TRBJ2-2	-	CASSLVPGTGTNTGELFF	TGTGCCAGCAGCTTAGTCCCCGGGACAGGGACAAACACCGGGGAGCTGTTTTTT
TRBV11-3	-	TRBJ2-2	once	CASSLGGTNTGELFF	TGTGCCAGCAGCTTAGGAGGGACGAACACCGGGGAGCTGTTTTTT
TRBV19	-	TRBJ2-3	-	CASSSGLSLGTDTQYF	TGTGCCAGTAGTTCAGGTCTTTCCCTGGGCACAGATACGCAGTATTTT
TRBV2	TRBD2	TRBJ2-2	-	CASRPSGGTGELFF	TGTGCCAGCAGACCCAGCGGGGGCACCGGGGAGCTGTTTTTT
TRBV7-6	TRBD2	TRBJ2-1	-	CASSLDSGGAYNEQFF	TGTGCCAGCAGCTTAGATTCGGGGGGGGCCTACAATGAGCAGTTCTTC
TRBV30	-	TRBJ2-7	-	CAWSVPPASYEQYF	TGTGCCTGGAGTGTACCTCCAGCGTCCTACGAGCAGTACTTC
TRBV19	TRBD1	TRBJ2-5	-	CASSIGPGGRETQYF	TGTGCCAGTAGTATTGGGCCAGGGGGCCGGGAGACCCAGTACTTC
TRBV7-2	-	TRBJ1-5	once	CASSFSNQPQHF	TGTGCCAGCAGCTTCTCCAATCAGCCCCAGCATTTT
TRBV19	TRBD1	TRBJ2-7	-	CASRTGTGGSGEQYF	TGTGCCAGTAGGACCGGGACAGGGGGTTCGGGCGAGCAGTACTTC
TRBV2	-	TRBJ1-4	few	CASIRGIGIEKLFF	TGTGCCAGCATTCGGGGAATAGGTATCGAAAAACTGTTTTTT
TRBV5-6	TRBD1	TRBJ1-3	-	CASSSGTGTGNTIYF	TGTGCCAGCAGCTCCGGGACAGGGACTGGAAACACCATATATTTT
TRBV7-9	-	TRBJ2-1	-	CASSEGGYNEQFF	TGTGCCAGCAGCGAAGGAGGGTACAATGAGCAGTTCTTC
TRBV4-1	-	TRBJ1-4	-	CASSQVPGTIVSDATNEKLFF	TGCGCCAGCAGCCAAGTTCCAGGGACAATTGTTTCCGACGCAACTAATGAAAAACTGTTTTTT
TRBV13	-	TRBJ1-3	-	CASSRQQVSSGNTIYF	TGTGCCAGCAGCCGACAGCAAGTAAGCTCTGGAAACACCATATATTTT
TRBV5-1	-	TRBJ2-3	-	CASSLVPGSSDTQYF	TGCGCCAGCAGCTTGGTCCCAGGGTCCTCAGATACGCAGTATTTT
TRBV27	-	TRBJ1-5	-	CASSFRGGAGQPQHF	TGTGCCAGCAGTTTTAGGGGGGGGGCTGGTCAGCCCCAGCATTTT
TRBV9	-	TRBJ2-1	-	CASSVGGSNEQFF	TGTGCCAGCAGCGTAGGGGGCTCCAATGAGCAGTTCTTC
TRBV6-5	TRBD1	TRBJ1-2	few	CASRRTGAHGYTF	TGTGCCAGCAGAAGAACAGGGGCTCACGGCTACACCTTC
TRBV11-1	TRBD2	TRBJ2-7	-	CASSYGTSGGSSYEQYF	TGTGCCAGCAGCTATGGGACTAGCGGGGGGAGCTCCTACGAGCAGTACTTC
TRBV6-6	-	TRBJ1-1	-	CASSPGHLDTEAFF	TGTGCCAGCTCACCAGGGCACCTGGACACTGAAGCTTTCTTT
TRBV5-1	-	TRBJ2-5	-	CASSLPGETQYF	TGCGCCAGCAGCTTGCCCGGAGAGACCCAGTACTTC
TRBV5-1	-	TRBJ1-4	-	CASSSQTGRNEKLFF	TGCGCCAGCAGCTCCCAAACAGGTAGAAATGAAAAACTGTTTTTT
TRBV7-3	-	TRBJ2-3	-	CASSQDGGDTQYF	TGTGCCAGCAGCCAGGACGGGGGAGATACGCAGTATTTT
TRBV4-2	-	TRBJ2-2	once	CASSQDTVGATYRGELFF	TGTGCCAGCAGCCAAGATACCGTGGGGGCAACTTACCGCGGGGAGCTGTTTTTT
TRBV2	TRBD1	TRBJ2-1	-	CASTGQGGNEQFF	TGTGCCAGCACGGGACAGGGTGGCAATGAGCAGTTCTTC
TRBV11-2	TRBD1	TRBJ1-2	-	CASSPRGQGDGYTF	TGTGCCAGCAGCCCTCGGGGACAGGGGGATGGCTACACCTTC
TRBV5-1	TRBD1	TRBJ1-3	-	CASSLGTGDSGNTIYF	TGCGCCAGCAGCTTGGGCACAGGGGACTCTGGAAACACCATATATTTT
TRBV5-8	-	TRBJ2-1	-	CASPVKGRRHEQFF	TGTGCCAGCCCAGTGAAGGGGCGCAGGCATGAGCAGTTCTTC
TRBV4-3	TRBD2	TRBJ2-3	-	CASSQGLAGGSSTDTQYF	TGCGCCAGCAGCCAAGGGCTAGCGGGGGGTTCTAGCACAGATACGCAGTATTTT
TRBV7-3	TRBD1	TRBJ2-1	-	CASSRTGQGEQFF	TGTGCCAGCAGCAGGACAGGGCAGGGTGAGCAGTTCTTC
TRBV10-3	-	TRBJ2-3	-	CAISGSTGLQDTQYF	TGTGCCATCAGTGGATCGACCGGACTCCAAGATACGCAGTATTTT
TRBV5-8	TRBD2	TRBJ2-5	once	CASSLGLAGGRETQYF	TGTGCCAGCAGCTTGGGTCTAGCGGGGGGGCGAGAGACCCAGTACTTC
TRBV29-1	-	TRBJ1-4	-	CSVVGQLGEKLFF	TGCAGCGTTGTGGGGCAGCTAGGGGAAAAACTGTTTTTT
TRBV18	TRBD2	TRBJ2-3	-	CASSPTGGRQYF	TGTGCCAGCTCACCAACGGGGGGAAGGCAGTATTTT
TRBV4-1	-	TRBJ2-7	-	CASSPRAATTGSYEQYF	TGCGCCAGCAGCCCCCGGGCCGCAACGACGGGGTCCTACGAGCAGTACTTC
TRBV19	-	TRBJ1-5	-	CASSIRTGIVNQPQHF	TGTGCCAGTAGTATCCGGACGGGGATAGTCAATCAGCCCCAGCATTTT
TRBV6-5	TRBD1	TRBJ1-1	-	CATSAGQGRAEAFF	TGTGCCACCTCCGCGGGACAGGGTAGAGCTGAAGCTTTCTTT
TRBV7-8	-	TRBJ2-1	once	CASSLGGENEQFF	TGTGCCAGCAGCTTAGGTGGTGAGAATGAGCAGTTCTTC
TRBV7-2	-	TRBJ1-2	once	CASSFVGRAAGYTF	TGTGCCAGCAGCTTCGTCGGCAGGGCAGCTGGCTACACCTTC
TRBV2	TRBD1	TRBJ2-2	-	CASSRTTGGTGELFF	TGTGCCAGCAGCCGAACGACAGGGGGTACCGGGGAGCTGTTTTTT
TRBV2	TRBD1	TRBJ1-4	-	CASSYGQGQRFF	TGTGCCAGCAGTTATGGACAGGGCCAGAGGTTTTTT
TRBV28	TRBD1	TRBJ1-4	once	CASRGQGLGNEKLFF	TGTGCCAGCAGGGGACAGGGTCTAGGGAATGAAAAACTGTTTTTT